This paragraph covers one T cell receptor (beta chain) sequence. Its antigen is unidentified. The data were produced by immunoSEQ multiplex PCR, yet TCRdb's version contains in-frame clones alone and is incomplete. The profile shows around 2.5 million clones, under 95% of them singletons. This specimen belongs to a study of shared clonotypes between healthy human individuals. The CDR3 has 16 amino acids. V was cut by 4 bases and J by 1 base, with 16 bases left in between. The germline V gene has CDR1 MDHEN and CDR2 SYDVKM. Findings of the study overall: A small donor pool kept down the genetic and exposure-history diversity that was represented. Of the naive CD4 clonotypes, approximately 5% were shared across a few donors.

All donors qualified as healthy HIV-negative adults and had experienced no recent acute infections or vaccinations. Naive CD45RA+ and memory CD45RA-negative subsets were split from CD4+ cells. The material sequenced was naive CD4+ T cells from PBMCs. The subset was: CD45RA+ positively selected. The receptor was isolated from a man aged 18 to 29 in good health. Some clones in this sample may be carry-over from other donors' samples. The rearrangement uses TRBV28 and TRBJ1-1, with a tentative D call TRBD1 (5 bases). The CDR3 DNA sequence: TGTGCCAGCAGTTCCCCCGGGGCAGGCCAGAACACTGAAGCTTTCTTT. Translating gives CASSSPGAGQNTEAFF.